The clone carrying this TCR beta chain was recorded at least ten times. Its matching antigen is unknown. This entry belongs to a study of human T cells and chemical hapten exposure. Time point described: pre-sensitization, week 0. Treatment indicated: therapeutic diphenylcyclopropenone sensitization with weekly scalp DPC. TCRdb re-called the RACE reads through MiXCR, storing one row per CDR3 protein. The sample has some 200,000 distinct CDR3 sequences; more than 25% are singletons. Study-level findings and limits: Unchanged with DPC sensitization were TCRs above 1 in 1000 frequency.

Sequencing was performed on whole blood, taken in connection with sensitization to the hapten diphenylcyclopropenone (DPC). The receptor comes from a woman aged 25-40 years with alopecia areata. Some clones in this sample may be carry-over from other donors' samples.

The CDR3 nucleotides read TGTGCCAGCAGATGGGACAGCTCGAACACTGAAGCTTTCTTT. As protein: CASRWDSSNTEAFF. V gene TRBV28 combines with J gene TRBJ1-1; 7 bases agree with TRBD1. CDR3 length equals 14 residues. V lost 6 bases to trimming and J lost 1 base; unmatched junction nucleotides: 5. The germline gives CDR1 MDHEN, CDR2 SYDVKM.